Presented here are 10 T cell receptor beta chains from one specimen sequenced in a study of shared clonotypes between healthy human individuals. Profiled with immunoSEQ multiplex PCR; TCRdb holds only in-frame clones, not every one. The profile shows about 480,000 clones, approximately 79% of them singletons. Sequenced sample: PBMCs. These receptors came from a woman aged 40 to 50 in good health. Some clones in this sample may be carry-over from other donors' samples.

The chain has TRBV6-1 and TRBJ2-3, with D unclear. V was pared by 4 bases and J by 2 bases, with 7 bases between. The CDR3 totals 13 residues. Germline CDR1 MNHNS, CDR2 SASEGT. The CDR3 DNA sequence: TGTGCCAGCAGTGTAGGGTCCACAGATACGCAGTATTTT. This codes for CASSVGSTDTQYF.

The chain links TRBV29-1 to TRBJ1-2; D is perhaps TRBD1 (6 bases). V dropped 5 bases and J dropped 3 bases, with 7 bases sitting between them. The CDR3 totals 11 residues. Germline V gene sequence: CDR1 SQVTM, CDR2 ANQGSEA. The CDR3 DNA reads TGCAGCGTTAAGGGGGACTATGGCTACACCTTC. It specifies CSVKGDYGYTF.

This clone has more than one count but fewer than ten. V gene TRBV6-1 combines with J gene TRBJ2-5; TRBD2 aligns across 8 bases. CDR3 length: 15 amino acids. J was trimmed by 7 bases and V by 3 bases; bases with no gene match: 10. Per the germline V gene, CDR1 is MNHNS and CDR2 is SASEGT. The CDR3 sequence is CASSELGSSGGTQYF. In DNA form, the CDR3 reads TGTGCCAGCAGTGAGCTTGGTAGCAGCGGGGGGACCCAGTACTTC.

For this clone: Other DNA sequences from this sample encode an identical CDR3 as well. The CDR3 nucleotides are TGTGCCTGGGCCGGAGGAAACTACGAGCAGTACTTC. It yields the protein CAWAGGNYEQYF. V usage is TRBV30 and J usage is TRBJ2-7; possible D gene TRBD2, 5 bases. The CDR3 is 12 amino acids. Per the germline V gene, CDR1 is GTSNPN and CDR2 is SVGIG (reference sequence). Trimming took off 5 bases at V and 3 bases at J, with 11 bases between the two ends.

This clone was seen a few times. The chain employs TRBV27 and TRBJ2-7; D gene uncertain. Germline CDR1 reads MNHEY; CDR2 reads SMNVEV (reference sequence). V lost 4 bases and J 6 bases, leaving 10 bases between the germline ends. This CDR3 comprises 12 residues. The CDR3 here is CASSSYTAEQYF. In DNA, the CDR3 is TGTGCCAGCAGTTCCTACACGGCCGAGCAGTACTTC.

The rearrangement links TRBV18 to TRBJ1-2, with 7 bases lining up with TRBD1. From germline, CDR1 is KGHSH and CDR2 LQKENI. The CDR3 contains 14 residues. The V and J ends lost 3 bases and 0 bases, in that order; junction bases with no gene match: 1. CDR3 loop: CASSPGTANYGYTF. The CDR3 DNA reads TGTGCCAGCTCACCTGGGACAGCTAACTATGGCTACACCTTC.

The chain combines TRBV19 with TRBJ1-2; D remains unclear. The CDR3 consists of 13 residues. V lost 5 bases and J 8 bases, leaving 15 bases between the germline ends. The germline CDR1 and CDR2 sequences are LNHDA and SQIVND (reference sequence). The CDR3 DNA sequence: TGTGCCAGTAGTTCCCTCCACGTATTGGGCTACACCTTC. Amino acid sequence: CASSSLHVLGYTF.

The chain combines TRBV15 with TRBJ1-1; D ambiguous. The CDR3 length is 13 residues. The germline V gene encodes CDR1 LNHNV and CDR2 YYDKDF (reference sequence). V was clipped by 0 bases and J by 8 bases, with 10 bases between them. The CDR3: CATSRDPRAEAFF. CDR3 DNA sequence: TGTGCCACCAGCAGAGATCCCCGGGCGGAAGCTTTCTTT.

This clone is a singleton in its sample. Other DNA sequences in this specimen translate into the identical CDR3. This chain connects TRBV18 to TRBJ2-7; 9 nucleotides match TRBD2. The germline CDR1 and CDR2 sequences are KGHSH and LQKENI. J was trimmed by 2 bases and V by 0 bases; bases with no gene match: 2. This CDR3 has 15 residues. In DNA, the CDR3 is TGTGCCAGCTCACCACCGACTAGCGGAACCTACGAGCAGTACTTC. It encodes CASSPPTSGTYEQYF.

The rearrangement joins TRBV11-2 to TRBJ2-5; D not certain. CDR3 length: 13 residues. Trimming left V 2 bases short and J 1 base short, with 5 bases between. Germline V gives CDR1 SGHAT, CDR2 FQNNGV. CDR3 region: CASSLMRQETQYF. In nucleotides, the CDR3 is TGTGCCAGCAGCTTAATGCGCCAAGAGACCCAGTACTTC.